The 27 T cell receptor beta chains below all came from one sample that was sequenced in a study of T cells in Graves' hyperthyroidism and ophthalmopathy. Amplified TCR beta CDR3 regions came from RNA transcripts. TCR CDR3 underwent first-round RT-PCR with the HTBI primer set. TCRdb processed the multiplex PCR reads anew with MiXCR; each CDR3 protein has one entry. Among around 340,000 distinct CDR3 sequences, roughly 18% were seen once, and the ten largest hold less than 65%. Sequenced input: blood. The receptors originated from a woman aged 45-60 years with Graves' hyperthyroidism.

Points on this clonotype: With a much larger clone just one base away, this may be a read error. The rearrangement uses TRBV28 and TRBJ1-5, with TRBD1 matching 9 bases. There are 21 residues in the CDR3. Germline V lookup: CDR1 MDHEN, CDR2 SYDVKM. CDR3 sequence (DNA): TGTGCCAGCAGTTTTCTTATGCTCCGGACAGGGGCCTTTCTAAGCAATCAGCTCCAGCATTTT. Its protein product is CASSFLMLRTGAFLSNQLQHF.

The genes are TRBV9 and TRBJ2-3, with unresolved D. Germline V gene sequence: CDR1 SGDLS, CDR2 YYNGEE. The CDR3 is 14 residues long. The V and J ends lost 2 bases and 5 bases respectively, with 12 bases between them. CDR3 sequence (DNA): TGTGCCAGCAGCGTCAGTAGTATTATAGATACGCAGTATTTT. It specifies CASSVSSIIDTQYF.

The genes are TRBV28 and TRBJ1-1; 9 bases are shared with TRBD1. Trimming cost V 4 bases and J 1 base; bases outside gene matches: 4. This CDR3 contains 15 residues. Per the germline V gene, CDR1 is MDHEN and CDR2 is SYDVKM. In nucleotides, the CDR3 is TGTGCCAGCAGTTCCCCGGACAGGGGGAACACTGAAGCTTTCTTT. It encodes CASSSPDRGNTEAFF.

This clonotype was recorded at least ten times. V gene TRBV12-3 or TRBV12-4 combines with J gene TRBJ1-1; D unclear. CDR3 length: 13 amino acids. Trimming took 3 bases from V and 4 from J, leaving 9 bases between them. The CDR3 DNA follows: TGTGCCAGCAGTTTTTGGTCCGGCACTGAAGCTTTCTTT. Translation: CASSFWSGTEAFF.

This clonotype has a count of ten or more. This chain joins TRBV6-1 and TRBJ2-3; no definite D call. Germline V lookup: CDR1 MNHNS, CDR2 SASEGT. CDR3 length: 16 residues. Trimming left V 1 base short and J 2 bases short, with 13 bases between. The DNA for the CDR3 is TGTGCCAGCAGTGAAGGGGCTCCCATCTTCACAGATACGCAGTATTTT. Its translation: CASSEGAPIFTDTQYF.

This clonotype has a count of ten or more. The chain uses TRBV28 and TRBJ2-7; 8 positions match TRBD2. Trimming cost V 7 bases and J 3 bases; bases outside gene matches: 11. The CDR3 has 15 amino acids. Germline assignment: CDR1 MDHEN and CDR2 SYDVKM. This CDR3 is CASTPPGGSFYEQYF. For the CDR3, the DNA is TGTGCCAGCACCCCCCCGGGAGGGTCCTTCTACGAGCAGTACTTC.

This clonotype was seen a few times. The chain joins TRBV9 to TRBJ2-3, with D perhaps matching TRBD1 or TRBD2 (5 bases each). The CDR3 loop spans 15 amino acids. V was clipped by 2 bases and J by 0 bases, with 10 bases between them. Germline V gives CDR1 SGDLS, CDR2 YYNGEE. The CDR3 reads CASSVFGTSTDTQYF. The CDR3 coding sequence is TGTGCCAGCAGCGTGTTTGGGACCAGCACAGATACGCAGTATTTT.

This clonotype was seen repeatedly, ten times or more. The chain is built from TRBV3-1 and TRBJ1-1; 7 nucleotides agree with TRBD1. The CDR3 is 14 amino acids. Losses at the gene ends were 2 bases for V and 6 bases for J; bases not matched to a gene: 6. Germline CDR1 LGHDT, CDR2 YNNKEL (reference sequence). CDR3 DNA sequence: TGTGCCAGCAGCCAACCCGACAGGGTCCCTGAAGCTTTCTTT. Its translation: CASSQPDRVPEAFF.

The table lists this clonotype with many counts. The chain has TRBV20-1 and TRBJ2-1; possibly TRBD1 for D (5 bases). This CDR3 comprises 14 residues. In germline, CDR1 is DFQATT, CDR2 SNEGSKA (reference sequence). V lost 0 bases and J 6 bases, leaving 12 bases between the germline ends. CDR3: CSARDGYRSNEQFF. Written as DNA, the CDR3 is TGCAGTGCTAGAGATGGTTACAGGTCCAATGAGCAGTTCTTC.

The chain carries TRBV28 and TRBJ2-4; maybe TRBD1 (6 bases). The germline V and J ends were trimmed by 6 bases and 5 bases, with 17 bases remaining between them. Germline-derived CDR1 and CDR2 are MDHEN and SYDVKM. The CDR3 sequence is 15 residues long. CDR3 bases: TGTGCCAGCAGCCAAAACAGGGACATAGAAAACATTCAGTACTTC. Translated, it gives CASSQNRDIENIQYF. The complete variable domain, with remaining parts taken from reference TRBV28 and TRBJ2-4, reads DVKVTQSSRYLVKRTGEKVFLECVQDMDHENMFWYRQDPGLGLRLIYFSYDVKMKEKGDIPEGYSVSREKKERFSLILESASTNQTSMYLCASSQNRDIENIQYFGAGTRLSVL.

This chain links TRBV6-1 with TRBJ2-2; TRBD2 agrees at 7 bases. The trim removed 2 bases at V and 1 base at J, leaving 1 base unmatched. The CDR3 loop spans 15 amino acids. CDR1 is MNHNS and CDR2 is SASEGT in the germline V gene. The CDR3 here is CASSEPSGNTGELFF. The CDR3 bases are TGTGCCAGCAGTGAACCTAGCGGGAACACCGGGGAGCTGTTTTTT.

This clonotype occurred many times. The CDR3 DNA reads as TGTGCCAGCAGAAAATCTAGGACTAGCGGGAGGGTAATGGCCAAAAACATTCAGTACTTC. Its translation: CASRKSRTSGRVMAKNIQYF. The chain recombines TRBV28 with TRBJ2-4; 15 bases match TRBD2. CDR3 length equals 20 residues. Unmatched junction bases numbered 13, after V lost 6 bases and J lost 1 base. In germline, CDR1 is MDHEN, CDR2 SYDVKM.

The V gene is TRBV7-3, the J gene TRBJ2-2; D gene ambiguous. V lost 6 bases and J 6 bases, leaving 11 bases between the germline ends. CDR1 and CDR2 from the germline V gene are SGHTA and FQGTGA. The CDR3 extends over 13 amino acids. The CDR3 sequence: CASSPLGAGELFF. The CDR3 DNA reads TGTGCCAGCAGTCCCTTGGGTGCCGGGGAGCTGTTTTTT. The whole variable domain, remainder taken from reference TRBV7-3 and TRBJ2-2, is GAGVSQTPSNKVTEKGKYVELRCDPISGHTALYWYRQSLGQGPEFLIYFQGTGAADDSGLPNDRFFAVRPEGSVSTLKIQRTERGDSAVYLCASSPLGAGELFFGEGSRLTVL.

This clonotype appeared many times. The V call is TRBV28, the J call TRBJ2-5, with TRBD1 as a possible D gene (6 bases). Germline CDR1 is MDHEN and CDR2 is SYDVKM. The CDR3 contains 15 residues. The germline V and J ends were trimmed by 2 bases and 5 bases, with 15 bases remaining between them. CDR3 region: CASSLRGDTRETQYF. CDR3 DNA: TGTGCCAGCAGTTTAAGAGGGGACACGCGGGAGACCCAGTACTTC.

This rearrangement joins TRBV5-6 to TRBJ2-1; TRBD1 matches 7 bases. The germline V gene has CDR1 SGHDT and CDR2 YYEEEE. V trimming: 4 bases; J trimming: 8 bases; junction bases outside the gene matches: 9. The CDR3 covers 14 residues. CDR3 nucleotides: TGTGCCAGCAGCCACGGGACAGAACAATATGAGCAGTTCTTC. Protein: CASSHGTEQYEQFF.

This clonotype has just a few counts. V usage is TRBV2 and J usage is TRBJ1-3; D uncertain. CDR1 SNHLY and CDR2 FYNNEI come from the germline V gene. The CDR3 has 16 residues. Trimming removed 0 bases at V and 0 bases at J, with 9 bases between. The CDR3 DNA reads TGTGCCAGCAGTGAAGCAGGACCGGACTCTGGAAACACCATATATTTT. It specifies CASSEAGPDSGNTIYF.

This clonotype was observed a handful of times. The V and J genes are TRBV20-1 and TRBJ1-4; 9 bases map to TRBD1. V trimming: 0 bases; J trimming: 5 bases; junction bases outside the gene matches: 10. The CDR3 has 17 residues. Germline values: CDR1 DFQATT, CDR2 SNEGSKA (reference sequence). The DNA for the CDR3 is TGCAGTGCTAGAGATCATGTGACAGGGGGTGCGAATGAAAAACTGTTTTTT. This encodes CSARDHVTGGANEKLFF.

The J gene is TRBJ2-7, the V gene TRBV12-3 or TRBV12-4; D is perhaps TRBD2 (7 bases). With 8 bases removed from V and 2 bases from J, the gap between germline ends came to 10 bases. The CDR3 contains 12 residues. The CDR3 sequence: CASGGDTYEQYF. CDR3 bases: TGTGCCAGCGGGGGGGACACCTACGAGCAGTACTTC.

The rearrangement links TRBV6-1 to TRBJ2-1, with TRBD1 matching 10 bases. V trimming: 4 bases; J trimming: 13 bases; junction bases outside the gene matches: 13. The CDR3 is made up of 15 amino acids. CDR1 MNHNS and CDR2 SASEGT come from the germline V gene. The CDR3 DNA follows: TGTGCCAGCAGTGCCCCGGGACAGGGGTCTTCCCAACAGTTCTTC. Residues: CASSAPGQGSSQQFF.

There are a few counts of this clonotype. The CDR3 is CASSFEGGNQPQHF. DNA of the CDR3: TGTGCCAGCAGCTTCGAAGGGGGCAATCAGCCCCAGCATTTT. V gene TRBV7-9 combines with J gene TRBJ1-5, with TRBD1 as a possible D gene (5 bases). Germline V gene lookup returns CDR1 SEHNR and CDR2 FQNEAQ (reference sequence). The CDR3 contains 14 residues. The ends were cut back, 3 bases at V and 2 bases at J, with 8 bases in the middle.

This clonotype was seen only a few times. J is TRBJ1-3 and V is TRBV7-9, with 7 bases fitting TRBD1. With 5 bases clipped from V and 4 bases from J, the junction kept 5 bases outside the gene matches. CDR1 is SEHNR, CDR2 FQNEAQ, per germline (reference sequence). CDR3 size: 14 residues. The CDR3 spells CASSGTVFGNTIYF. The CDR3 nucleotides are TGTGCCAGCAGCGGGACAGTCTTCGGAAACACCATATATTTT.

Concerning this clonotype itself: A single base separates this from a much larger clone, so it may be a read error. The chain combines TRBV12-3 or TRBV12-4 with TRBJ1-5; unclear D gene. The length of the CDR3 is 13 residues. The chain's CDR3 is CASSFSRNRPQHF. DNA of the CDR3: TGTGCCAGCAGTTTTTCACGCAATCGGCCCCAGCATTTT.

This clonotype has at least ten counts. The V call is TRBV18, the J call TRBJ2-3; weak D call: TRBD1 (6 bases). Per the germline V gene, CDR1 is KGHSH and CDR2 is LQKENI. The CDR3 extends over 15 amino acids. Trimming took off 3 bases at V and 0 bases at J, with 10 bases between the two ends. CDR3 sequence: CASSPRTDSTDTQYF. CDR3 nucleotide sequence: TGTGCCAGCTCACCCCGGACAGATAGCACAGATACGCAGTATTTT. The whole variable domain, remainder taken from reference TRBV18 and TRBJ2-3, is NAGVMQNPRHLVRRRGQEARLRCSPMKGHSHVYWYRQLPEEGLKFMVYLQKENIIDESGMPKERFSAEFPKEGPSILRIQQVVRGDSAAYFCASSPRTDSTDTQYFGPGTRLTVL.

This clonotype has more than one count but fewer than ten. The rearrangement links TRBV5-4 to TRBJ2-5; possibly TRBD1 for D (6 bases). V shed 4 bases and J shed 4 bases, with 20 bases lying between them. CDR1 SGHNT and CDR2 YYREEE come from the germline V gene (reference sequence). The CDR3 covers 16 residues. CDR3 sequence reads: CASSRTTLGAGETQYF. The CDR3 DNA is TGTGCCAGCAGCCGCACCACTCTGGGGGCGGGAGAGACCCAGTACTTC.

This clonotype showed up just a few times. V is TRBV5-6 and J is TRBJ1-6; D is perhaps TRBD1 (5 bases). The V gene's germline CDR1 is SGHDT and CDR2 YYEEEE. V dropped 4 bases and J dropped 7 bases, with 15 bases sitting between them. The CDR3 is 15 amino acids. The DNA of the CDR3 is TGTGCCAGCAGCCTCTTGGTACAGGTGAATTCACCCCTCCACTTT. Translating it yields CASSLLVQVNSPLHF.

This clonotype was observed a handful of times. The V and J genes are TRBV3-1 and TRBJ2-1, with 7 bases matching TRBD2. CDR3 length: 15 amino acids. Germline values: CDR1 LGHDT, CDR2 YNNKEL (reference sequence). With V trimmed by 0 bases and J by 4 bases, 3 bases remained unmatched. This CDR3 is CASSQDLGGYNEQFF. DNA for the CDR3: TGTGCCAGCAGCCAAGACCTCGGGGGGTACAATGAGCAGTTCTTC.

This clonotype appeared many times. The chain combines TRBV11-2 with TRBJ2-1; D tentatively fits TRBD1 or TRBD2 (5 bases each). This CDR3 region has 16 residues. V dropped 5 bases and J dropped 9 bases, with 23 bases sitting between them. In germline, CDR1 is SGHAT, CDR2 FQNNGV. The CDR3, as DNA: TGTGCCAGCAGCCTCCAGGGATCCCCCCCAGGAGGTGAGCAGTTCTTC. This gives the protein CASSLQGSPPGGEQFF.